The 28 T cell receptor beta chains presented below share a single source sample, sequenced in a study of shared clonotypes between healthy human individuals. Here immunoSEQ multiplex PCR was the method, and the copy in TCRdb shows in-frame clones only, minus some. The repertoire consists of some 980,000 clones, with about 80% occurring once and the leading ten covering about 1.5%. Sample: memory CD4+ T cells sorted from blood. Subset in this sample: CD45RA-negative fraction. These receptor sequences come from a man aged 18 to 30 in good health.

This chain joins TRBV5-6 and TRBJ2-3, with 9 bases fitting TRBD1. The J segment lost 4 bases and the V segment lost 0 bases, leaving 6 bases of the junction unmatched. The V gene's germline CDR1 is SGHDT and CDR2 YYEEEE. This CDR3 contains 16 residues. The CDR3: CASSLDRGRIADTQYF. The CDR3, as DNA: TGTGCCAGCAGCTTGGACAGGGGGCGCATCGCAGATACGCAGTATTTT.

The rearrangement links TRBV7-2 to TRBJ1-4; no reliable D call. Per the germline V gene, CDR1 is SGHTA and CDR2 is FQGNSA. This CDR3 has 13 residues. Trimming removed 5 bases from V and 6 bases from J, with 10 bases in between. CDR3 nucleotides: TGTGCCAGCAGCCTTTTGATTTATGAAAAACTGTTTTTT. Protein: CASSLLIYEKLFF.

The chain recombines TRBV30 with TRBJ2-1; D remains unclear. V was cut by 2 bases and J by 7 bases, with 9 bases left in between. The CDR3 length is 12 residues. Germline V CDR1 and CDR2: GTSNPN, SVGIG (reference sequence). This CDR3 reads CAWSIRANEQFF. In DNA form, the CDR3 reads TGTGCCTGGAGTATTCGGGCGAATGAGCAGTTCTTC.

V gene TRBV6-6 combines with J gene TRBJ2-7; the D is unclear. CDR1 is MNHNY, CDR2 SVGAGI, per germline (reference sequence). Trimming took 5 bases from V and 5 from J, leaving 16 bases between them. This CDR3 is 14 amino acids long. The CDR3 protein is CASSPYRKGHEQYF. As DNA, the CDR3 is TGTGCCAGCAGTCCCTATCGAAAGGGTCACGAGCAGTACTTC.

The chain employs TRBV4-2 and TRBJ2-7; D not certain. CDR1 and CDR2 (germline): LGHNA, YNFKEQ. CDR3 length: 12 residues. V lost 0 bases and J lost 3, with 3 bases in between. Here the CDR3 DNA reads TGTGCCAGCAGCCAAGATAACTACGAGCAGTACTTC. Translated, it gives CASSQDNYEQYF.

V is TRBV5-1 and J is TRBJ1-2, with D uncertain. CDR1 is SGHRS and CDR2 is YFSETQ in the germline V gene. The V end lost 0 bases, the J end lost 3 bases, and 12 bases lay between the germline ends. This CDR3 comprises 15 residues. The CDR3 spells CASSLGSAPDYGYTF. DNA for the CDR3: TGCGCCAGCAGCTTGGGTTCCGCCCCGGACTATGGCTACACCTTC.

The rearrangement links TRBV28 to TRBJ1-2; 8 nucleotides agree with TRBD1. V lost 1 base to trimming and J lost 6 bases; unmatched junction nucleotides: 13. This CDR3 contains 17 residues. The germline CDR1 and CDR2 sequences are MDHEN and SYDVKM. Here the CDR3 reads CASSLFGQGRIRHGYTF. CDR3 sequence (DNA): TGTGCCAGCAGTTTATTCGGACAGGGAAGGATTCGGCATGGCTACACCTTC.

Turning to this clone: A read error likely explains this, since a far larger clone differs by one base. V and J are TRBV28 and TRBJ2-2; the D gene could be TRBD1 or TRBD2 (5 bases each). Germline CDR1 is MDHEN and CDR2 is SYDVKM. The V end lost 2 bases, the J end lost 4 bases, and 5 bases lay between the germline ends. The CDR3 runs to 13 residues. The CDR3 reads CASSLGGTGELFF. For the CDR3, the DNA is TGTGCCAGCAGTTTAGGGGGCACCGGGGAGCTGTTTTTT.

The chain employs TRBV10-3 and TRBJ2-7; 7 bases map to TRBD1. This CDR3 has 15 amino acids. The V gene end was trimmed by 2 bases and the J gene end by 3 bases; junction bases not matched to a gene: 7. Germline CDR1 is ENHRY and CDR2 is SYGVKD. The CDR3, as DNA: TGTGCCATCAGTGAGGGACAGGCTATAGGCTACGAGCAGTACTTC. It is translated as CAISEGQAIGYEQYF.

V and J are TRBV19 and TRBJ1-1, with 9 bases lining up with TRBD1. V shed 5 bases and J 1 base; nucleotides not matched to a gene: 8. The CDR3 totals 16 residues. Germline V lookup: CDR1 LNHDA, CDR2 SQIVND (reference sequence). The DNA of the CDR3 is TGTGCCAGTAGTGCCCAACAGGGGGCAGGGAACACTGAAGCTTTCTTT. This codes for CASSAQQGAGNTEAFF.

The chain employs TRBV7-2 and TRBJ2-3; 16 bases are a match to TRBD2. The CDR3 runs 16 residues. J was trimmed by 6 bases and V by 4 bases; bases with no gene match: 4. CDR1 is SGHTA and CDR2 is FQGNSA in the germline V gene. As DNA, the CDR3 is TGTGCCAGCAGCTCGGGACTAGCGGGAGGGCAGGATACGCAGTATTTT. It codes for CASSSGLAGGQDTQYF.

The chain has TRBV19 and TRBJ2-3, with D unresolved. Germline CDR1 LNHDA, CDR2 SQIVND (reference sequence). CDR3 length: 13 residues. The V end was cut by 5 bases, the J end by 2 bases, with 8 bases between. DNA for the CDR3: TGTGCCAGTAGTCGACTGAACACAGATACGCAGTATTTT. Its translation: CASSRLNTDTQYF.

V usage is TRBV29-1 and J usage is TRBJ2-3; the D gene is possibly TRBD2 (6 bases). V was shortened by 4 bases and J by 2 bases, with 22 bases between the two germline ends. Germline V CDR1 and CDR2: SQVTM, ANQGSEA. This CDR3 has 17 residues. The CDR3 coding sequence is TGCAGCGTTGCCCACGGGGGTGGACCGCGGTCCACAGATACGCAGTATTTT. Encoded protein: CSVAHGGGPRSTDTQYF.

The chain has TRBV18 and TRBJ2-5, with D possibly being TRBD1 or TRBD2 (5 bases each). CDR1 and CDR2 from the germline V gene are KGHSH and LQKENI. The germline V and J ends were trimmed by 2 bases and 5 bases, with 9 bases remaining between them. This CDR3 region has 13 residues. CDR3 loop: CASSPGGPETQYF. CDR3 DNA: TGTGCCAGCTCACCAGGGGGTCCGGAGACCCAGTACTTC.

This clone came up a few times. The rearrangement uses TRBV10-3 and TRBJ2-1, with TRBD1 matching over 8 bases. The CDR3 length is 16 residues. Germline V gene data show CDR1 as ENHRY and CDR2 as SYGVKD. The trim removed 3 bases at V and 9 bases at J, leaving 13 bases unmatched. For the CDR3, the DNA is TGTGCCATCAGTGAAATTTCAGGTGGTACAGGGGGTGAGCAGTTCTTC. This sequence encodes CAISEISGGTGGEQFF.

This clone was found a few times. The chain has TRBV30 and TRBJ1-4, with D uncertain. Between the trimmed V and J ends, which lost 3 bases and 8 bases, there was a span of 10 bases. The CDR3 length is 12 residues. CDR1 GTSNPN and CDR2 SVGIG come from the germline V gene (reference sequence). The DNA for the CDR3 is TGTGCCTGGAGGAATTGGGAAGAAAAACTGTTTTTT. This translates into CAWRNWEEKLFF. Full variable domain (missing parts from reference TRBV30 and TRBJ1-4): SQTIHQWPATLVQPVGSPLSLECTVEGTSNPNLYWYRQAAGRGLQLLFYSVGIGQISSEVPQNLSASRPQDRQFILSSKKLLLSDSGFYLCAWRNWEEKLFFGSGTQLSVL.

The chain employs TRBV5-1 and TRBJ1-4; a possible D gene is TRBD1 (5 bases). V was clipped by 2 bases and J by 2 bases, with 13 bases between them. The CDR3 contains 16 residues. From germline, CDR1 is SGHRS and CDR2 YFSETQ. The CDR3 DNA reads TGCGCCAGCAGCTTTGGCCCCGAGGGGACTAATGAAAAACTGTTTTTT. Translated: CASSFGPEGTNEKLFF.

The chain employs TRBV15 and TRBJ2-3; 10 bases fit TRBD2. V trimming: 1 base; J trimming: 3 bases; junction bases outside the gene matches: 4. This CDR3 comprises 16 residues. Germline V CDR1 and CDR2: LNHNV, YYDKDF (reference sequence). The CDR3 loop reads CATSRGLAGATDTQYF. In DNA form, the CDR3 reads TGTGCCACCAGCAGAGGTCTAGCGGGAGCGACAGATACGCAGTATTTT.

This chain connects TRBV28 to TRBJ1-2; perhaps TRBD1 as D (5 bases). The CDR3 runs to 12 residues. Germline V gives CDR1 MDHEN, CDR2 SYDVKM. The ends were cut back, 7 bases at V and 4 bases at J, with 10 bases in the middle. In nucleotides, the CDR3 is TGTGCCAGCAATACAGGATCCTATGGCTACACCTTC. Protein sequence: CASNTGSYGYTF.

The genes are TRBV5-1 and TRBJ2-5; 9 bases agree with TRBD1. Germline V gene lookup returns CDR1 SGHRS and CDR2 YFSETQ. J lost 6 bases, V lost 4 bases, and 7 bases had no gene match. There are 14 residues in the CDR3. The CDR3 DNA reads as TGCGCCAGCAGCGCGGGACAGGGAGGCAAGACCCAGTACTTC. Translated: CASSAGQGGKTQYF.

This clone was counted once. This chain joins TRBV30 and TRBJ2-5, with D possibly being TRBD1 (6 bases). This CDR3 comprises 15 residues. V was cut by 4 bases and J by 3 bases, with 18 bases left in between. The germline CDR1 and CDR2 sequences are GTSNPN and SVGIG (reference sequence). CDR3 nucleotide sequence: TGTGCCTGGACGAGTTTGGACAGATCGAAAGAGACCCAGTACTTC. It yields the protein CAWTSLDRSKETQYF.

The V and J genes are TRBV10-3 and TRBJ1-2; 7 bases align to TRBD1. The CDR3 spans 16 residues. J gave up 0 bases and V 4 bases, and 8 bases lay outside the gene matches. Germline V gene lookup returns CDR1 ENHRY and CDR2 SYGVKD. Written as DNA, the CDR3 is TGTGCCATCAGTGGACAGGGCAAAGGGGCTAACTATGGCTACACCTTC. It codes for CAISGQGKGANYGYTF.

Comment on this clone: Other nucleotide sequences in the sample specify the same CDR3. This chain connects TRBV9 to TRBJ1-1, with unresolved D. CDR1 is SGDLS and CDR2 is YYNGEE in the germline V gene. V was shortened by 1 base and J by 2 bases, with 6 bases between the two germline ends. CDR3 length: 13 residues. CDR3 nucleotide sequence: TGTGCCAGCAGCGTATCTAGCAACACTGAAGCTTTCTTT. This gives the protein CASSVSSNTEAFF.

The chain carries TRBV25-1 and TRBJ1-6; 11 bases align to TRBD1. The CDR3 is made up of 14 amino acids. From germline, CDR1 is MGHDK and CDR2 SYGVNS. Unmatched junction bases numbered 3, after V lost 7 bases and J lost 7 bases. CDR3 nucleotide sequence: TGTGCCAGCAAGGGGACAGGGGGGAATTCACCCCTCCACTTT. Translated: CASKGTGGNSPLHF. Drawing the rest from reference TRBV25-1 and TRBJ1-6, the complete variable domain is EADIYQTPRYLVIGTGKKITLECSQTMGHDKMYWYQQDPGMELHLIHYSYGVNSTEKGDLSSESTVSRIRTEHFPLTLESARPSHTSQYLCASKGTGGNSPLHFGNGTRLTVT.

The rearrangement links TRBV2 to TRBJ1-4; D gene uncertain. Germline V lookup: CDR1 SNHLY, CDR2 FYNNEI. CDR3 length: 12 residues. V was trimmed by 6 bases and J by 3 bases, leaving 5 bases between them. This CDR3 is CASRGSNEKLFF. CDR3 bases: TGTGCCAGCAGGGGGTCTAATGAAAAACTGTTTTTT.

The chain combines TRBV30 with TRBJ1-5; D unresolved. Per germline, CDR1 GTSNPN and CDR2 SVGIG (reference sequence). V gave up 2 bases and J gave up 6 bases, with 14 bases separating them. The CDR3 length is 14 residues. This chain's CDR3 is CAWSLAGKGQPQHF. The CDR3 DNA follows: TGTGCCTGGAGTCTCGCCGGGAAAGGTCAGCCCCAGCATTTT.

This clone was picked up a small number of times. This chain links TRBV6-5 with TRBJ2-7; 8 bases align to TRBD1. The germline gives CDR1 MNHEY, CDR2 SVGAGI. This CDR3 comprises 15 residues. The V and J ends lost 6 bases and 5 bases, in that order; junction bases with no gene match: 12. In DNA, the CDR3 is TGTGCCAGCAGGGATTCAGGGGGCGCATCCCACGAGCAGTACTTC. The encoded protein is CASRDSGGASHEQYF.

The rearrangement joins TRBV18 to TRBJ2-7; D gene uncertain. The CDR3 covers 17 residues. V dropped 5 bases and J dropped 7 bases, with 27 bases sitting between them. Per the germline V gene, CDR1 is KGHSH and CDR2 is LQKENI. CDR3 sequence reads: CASSLRQTGLGLGEQYF. The CDR3 coding sequence is TGTGCCAGCTCATTACGGCAAACGGGCCTCGGTCTAGGGGAGCAGTACTTC.